This T cell receptor (beta chain) came from a study of T cells after yellow fever vaccination. Study-wide points: Post-booster samples contained most primary-vaccination clones (approximately 95% CD4, around 89% CD8).

The CDR3 has 15 residues. Germline V gene lookup returns CDR1 MDHEN and CDR2 SYDVKM. V was shortened by 5 bases and J by 7 bases, with 18 bases between the two germline ends. Generation of TCR cDNA used 5'RACE template switching (which added a universal primer site and UMIs). TCRdb reprocessed the 5' RACE reads via MiXCR and lists one record per CDR3 protein. The sample carries hundreds of thousands of distinct CDR3 sequences, approximately 15% recorded once. This clonotype has at least ten counts. Antigen: not known. This clonotype was sampled from a man aged 25-40 years who received the YFV17D yellow fever vaccine. J is TRBJ2-1 and V is TRBV28, with D perhaps being TRBD1 or TRBD2 (6 bases each). Sequencing was performed on PBMCs, taken on the day of the yellow fever booster vaccination. Here the CDR3 DNA reads TGTGCCAGCAGTAGTCCGGGGGCGGGGAGGAATGAGCAGTTCTTC. Encoded protein: CASSSPGAGRNEQFF.